A single sample gave rise to the 30 T cell receptor beta chains below, sequenced in a study of T cell responses to AZD1222 COVID-19 vaccine. The repertoire was sequenced with immunoSEQ multiplex PCR; TCRdb's copy has only in-frame clones and lacks some. The sample records about 96,000 clones, 89% being singletons. This sample comprised peripheral blood, obtained on day 0 of AZD1222 vaccination. These receptors all stem from an adult in good health.

This clone was recorded a few times. This CDR3 is also generated by other DNA sequences in the sample. CDR3: CASSQAGLGSPLHF. Here the CDR3 DNA reads TGTGCCAGCAGCCAAGCTGGGTTGGGTTCACCCCTCCACTTT. The chain is built from TRBV3-1 (or the pseudogene TRBV3-2) and TRBJ1-6, with D unresolved. The CDR3 runs 14 residues. The germline V and J ends were trimmed by 1 base and 9 bases, with 10 bases remaining between them. The V gene's germline CDR1 is LGHDT and CDR2 YNNKEL (reference sequence).

This chain joins TRBV4-2 and TRBJ2-5, with a tentative D call TRBD1 (5 bases). Trimming removed 4 bases from V and 2 bases from J, with 14 bases in between. The V gene's germline CDR1 is LGHNA and CDR2 YNFKEQ. The CDR3 spans 15 residues. The CDR3 region is CASSPQASAQETQYF. The CDR3 nucleotides read TGTGCCAGCAGCCCACAGGCTAGTGCGCAAGAGACCCAGTACTTC.

The chain couples TRBV5-6 to TRBJ1-1; D is possibly TRBD1 (6 bases). Germline CDR1 and CDR2: SGHDT and YYEEEE. Trimming stripped 0 bases from V and 0 bases from J, with 15 bases between. The CDR3 contains 17 residues. The CDR3: CASSLDLGGKVNTEAFF. The CDR3 nucleotides are TGTGCCAGCAGCTTGGACCTGGGGGGCAAGGTGAACACTGAAGCTTTCTTT.

The chain has TRBV9 and TRBJ1-1, with D uncertain. V was cut by 3 bases and J by 0 bases, with 6 bases left in between. The V gene's germline CDR1 is SGDLS and CDR2 YYNGEE. This CDR3 has 13 amino acids. Here the CDR3 DNA reads TGTGCCAGCAGCGCCCACATGAACACTGAAGCTTTCTTT. Translation: CASSAHMNTEAFF.

The rearrangement links TRBV28 to TRBJ2-1; 8 positions agree with TRBD2. Germline loops: CDR1 MDHEN, CDR2 SYDVKM. The CDR3 runs to 15 residues. V was pared by 6 bases and J by 1 base, with 5 bases of the junction left unmatched. CDR3 in DNA: TGTGCCAGCAGACCAAGCGGGGGATCCTACAATGAGCAGTTCTTC. It codes for CASRPSGGSYNEQFF.

This clone was counted a single time. The V gene is TRBV7-2, the J gene TRBJ1-1; TRBD1 aligns across 10 bases. CDR3 size: 15 residues. CDR1 is SGHTA and CDR2 is FQGNSA in the germline V gene. The junction had 10 bases not matched to a gene; V was cut back by 2 bases and J by 10 bases. This CDR3 is CASSLILGQGGGAFF. For the CDR3, the DNA is TGTGCCAGCAGCTTAATATTAGGACAGGGGGGAGGAGCTTTCTTT.

The chain links TRBV4-3 to TRBJ2-7; 9 nucleotides match TRBD1. CDR3 length: 17 amino acids. The germline V gene encodes CDR1 LGHNA and CDR2 YSLEER. Losses at the gene ends were 0 bases for V and 7 bases for J; bases not matched to a gene: 13. The DNA for the CDR3 is TGCGCCAGCAGCCAAGATTTTTCCCCGGGACAGGGACCAGAGCAGTACTTC. Its protein product is CASSQDFSPGQGPEQYF.

The V gene is TRBV15, the J gene TRBJ2-3; tentatively, D is TRBD2 (6 bases). V shed 5 bases and J shed 1 base, with 10 bases lying between them. The CDR3 contains 14 residues. CDR1 is LNHNV and CDR2 is YYDKDF in the germline V gene (reference sequence). The CDR3 sequence is CATSLWGGTDTQYF. The DNA for the CDR3 is TGTGCCACCAGCTTGTGGGGGGGCACAGATACGCAGTATTTT.

The rearrangement joins TRBV2 to TRBJ2-7; tentatively, D is TRBD1 (6 bases). CDR3 length equals 12 residues. The V and J ends lost 6 bases and 5 bases respectively, with 11 bases between them. The germline V gene has CDR1 SNHLY and CDR2 FYNNEI. CDR3 region: CASRQGIDEQYF. CDR3 DNA: TGTGCCAGCAGACAGGGTATCGACGAGCAGTACTTC.

The rearrangement joins TRBV5-6 to TRBJ1-1; the D gene is possibly TRBD1 (6 bases). With 4 bases removed from V and 3 bases from J, the gap between germline ends came to 19 bases. This CDR3 has 16 residues. Looked up from germline, CDR1 is SGHDT and CDR2 is YYEEEE. The CDR3 is CASSPAPRTDDTEAFF. CDR3 nucleotides: TGTGCCAGCAGCCCGGCCCCTCGGACAGACGACACTGAAGCTTTCTTT.

About this clone itself: Other DNA sequences in this specimen translate into the identical CDR3. V and J are TRBV6-5 and TRBJ2-1, with D tentatively TRBD1 (6 bases). This CDR3 region has 13 residues. The germline CDR1 and CDR2 sequences are MNHEY and SVGAGI. Trimming pared 5 bases from V and 3 bases from J, leaving 8 bases between. The CDR3 bases are TGTGCCAGCAGTCGGACAGTCTACAATGAGCAGTTCTTC. Residues: CASSRTVYNEQFF.

The chain combines TRBV29-1 with TRBJ2-5, with D unclear. This CDR3 comprises 14 residues. The germline CDR1 and CDR2 sequences are SQVTM and ANQGSEA. The germline V and J ends were trimmed by 0 bases and 5 bases, with 13 bases remaining between them. The CDR3: CSVEDPGRPETQYF. As DNA, the CDR3 is TGCAGCGTTGAAGATCCGGGCAGACCCGAGACCCAGTACTTC.

This chain links TRBV3-1 (or the pseudogene TRBV3-2) with TRBJ1-6; D not resolved. The CDR3 has 12 amino acids. The V and J ends lost 2 bases and 13 bases respectively, with 9 bases between them. CDR1 and CDR2 (germline): LGHDT, YNNKEL (reference sequence). CDR3 nucleotides: TGTGCCAGCAGCCAATCCAGAGAGCCCCTCCACTTT. It encodes CASSQSREPLHF.

The V call is TRBV5-4, the J call TRBJ1-2; D possibly corresponds to TRBD1 (5 bases). Germline V gene lookup returns CDR1 SGHNT and CDR2 YYREEE (reference sequence). The V end lost 1 base, the J end lost 6 bases, and 13 bases lay between the germline ends. The CDR3 runs 14 residues. The CDR3 loop reads CASSLNRMVDGYTF. CDR3 DNA sequence: TGTGCCAGCAGCTTGAACAGGATGGTAGATGGCTACACCTTC.

V usage is TRBV14 and J usage is TRBJ2-3; D is perhaps TRBD1 or TRBD2 (5 bases each). The CDR3 is made up of 15 amino acids. The germline CDR1 and CDR2 sequences are SGHDN and FVKESK. Trimming stripped 4 bases from V and 0 bases from J, with 11 bases between. The CDR3: CASSPVWDSTDTQYF. The CDR3 DNA reads as TGTGCCAGCAGCCCGGTCTGGGACAGCACAGATACGCAGTATTTT.

The J gene is TRBJ2-6, the V gene TRBV10-1, with TRBD2 matching over 8 bases. CDR1 is WNHNN and CDR2 is SYGVQD in the germline V gene (reference sequence). The CDR3 runs 20 residues. J was trimmed by 0 bases and V by 3 bases; bases with no gene match: 13. For the CDR3, the DNA is TGCGCCAGCAGTGACCAGACGGGTAGCGGGACATTCTCTGGGGCCAACGTCCTGACTTTC. Its protein product is CASSDQTGSGTFSGANVLTF.

The V and J genes are TRBV9 and TRBJ2-5, with 9 nucleotides matching TRBD1. Germline CDR1 and CDR2: SGDLS and YYNGEE. J was trimmed by 4 bases and V by 6 bases; bases with no gene match: 10. The CDR3 loop spans 15 amino acids. CDR3: CASTRAGTGTETQYF. Written as DNA, the CDR3 is TGTGCCAGCACTCGTGCCGGGACAGGGACAGAGACCCAGTACTTC.

The chain recombines TRBV27 with TRBJ2-1; TRBD1 is a possible D gene (5 bases). This CDR3 comprises 17 residues. Germline CDR1 reads MNHEY; CDR2 reads SMNVEV (reference sequence). V was cut by 4 bases and J by 4 bases, with 20 bases left in between. CDR3 region: CASSSLSRQPQYNEQFF. CDR3 bases: TGTGCCAGCAGTTCCCTCTCACGACAGCCGCAATACAATGAGCAGTTCTTC.

This sequence joins TRBV10-3 and TRBJ1-2; 7 bases are a match to TRBD1. This CDR3 region has 12 residues. V lost 7 bases and J lost 8; bases outside the gene matches: 7. CDR1 and CDR2 from the germline V gene are ENHRY and SYGVKD. As DNA, the CDR3 is TGTGCCATCATGAAGGGGGCTAGAGGCTACACCTTC. Its protein is CAIMKGARGYTF.

The CDR3 bases are TGTGCCAGCAGCCCTACAGGCAGCGGTGAAGCTTTCTTT. Residues: CASSPTGSGEAFF. The chain recombines TRBV11-1 with TRBJ1-1; a weak D match, TRBD1 (5 bases). V was cut by 5 bases and J by 7 bases, with 14 bases left in between. The CDR3 has 13 residues. Per germline, CDR1 SGHAT and CDR2 FQDESV (reference sequence).

The J gene is TRBJ1-2, the V gene TRBV11-2; D not resolved. Looked up from germline, CDR1 is SGHAT and CDR2 is FQNNGV. The CDR3 runs to 18 residues. The V end lost 5 bases, the J end lost 3 bases, and 25 bases lay between the germline ends. This CDR3 reads CASSQIRKKSVTYYGYTF. CDR3 DNA sequence: TGTGCCAGCAGCCAGATACGCAAGAAGTCGGTAACCTACTATGGCTACACCTTC.

The chain joins TRBV7-2 to TRBJ2-5; 8 bases agree with TRBD2. CDR3 size: 17 residues. Germline CDR1 and CDR2: SGHTA and FQGNSA. The V segment lost 5 bases and the J segment 4 bases; nucleotides outside the gene matches: 15. CDR3 residues: CASSPPRGAGEGETQYF. In DNA form, the CDR3 reads TGTGCCAGCAGCCCCCCCCGGGGAGCGGGGGAGGGAGAGACCCAGTACTTC.

The CDR3 DNA sequence: TGTGCCAGTAGTATAGGTCCAGGGGGAGGCTACACCTTC. This gives the protein CASSIGPGGGYTF. This chain uses TRBV19 with TRBJ1-2; 7 nucleotides agree with TRBD1. Trimming removed 1 base from V and 8 bases from J; junction bases left unmatched: 4. CDR3 length: 13 residues. The germline V gene has CDR1 LNHDA and CDR2 SQIVND (reference sequence).

The chain is built from TRBV19 and TRBJ1-1; D is undetermined. Per the germline V gene, CDR1 is LNHDA and CDR2 is SQIVND (reference sequence). This CDR3 is 13 amino acids long. Trimming left V 3 bases short and J 1 base short, with 6 bases between. CDR3: CASSIRENTEAFF. The CDR3 region has the DNA TGTGCCAGTAGTATCAGAGAGAACACTGAAGCTTTCTTT.

The chain carries TRBV6-5 and TRBJ1-4; D gene uncertain. V lost 0 bases and J lost 0, with 8 bases in between. The CDR3 loop spans 16 amino acids. Per germline, CDR1 MNHEY and CDR2 SVGAGI. The CDR3 sequence is CASSYSQSATNEKLFF. The DNA for the CDR3 is TGTGCCAGCAGTTACTCGCAGTCAGCAACTAATGAAAAACTGTTTTTT.

This clone appeared a single time. The rearrangement links TRBV6-5 to TRBJ2-7; possibly TRBD1 for D (7 bases). The ends were cut back, 1 base at V and 5 bases at J, with 15 bases in the middle. The CDR3 consists of 15 residues. Germline CDR1 is MNHEY and CDR2 is SVGAGI. The CDR3 nucleotides read TGTGCCAGCAGTTACTTACCGGGACAGCGGGACGAGCAGTACTTC. Its protein is CASSYLPGQRDEQYF.

This clone was picked up one time. J is TRBJ1-2 and V is TRBV6-5; D not resolved. The CDR3 loop spans 10 amino acids. Trimming pared 8 bases from V and 8 bases from J, leaving 9 bases between. Germline CDR1 and CDR2: MNHEY and SVGAGI. CDR3 nucleotide sequence: TGTGCCAGCGCGTTTAGGGGCTACACCTTC. Protein sequence: CASAFRGYTF.

The CDR3 nucleotides read TGTGCCAGCAGGGAAAGTCTCCTTCCCCAAGAGACCCAGTACTTC. It encodes CASRESLLPQETQYF. The chain recombines TRBV2 with TRBJ2-5; no clear D gene. Germline V gene sequence: CDR1 SNHLY, CDR2 FYNNEI. The CDR3 loop spans 15 amino acids. Trimming left V 6 bases short and J 1 base short, with 15 bases between.

This chain uses TRBV29-1 with TRBJ1-5, with D perhaps TRBD1 (5 bases). This CDR3 contains 13 residues. The V end was cut by 6 bases, the J end by 6 bases, with 15 bases between. Looked up from germline, CDR1 is SQVTM and CDR2 is ANQGSEA. The CDR3 loop is CSVGHGIGQPQHF. The CDR3 region has the DNA TGCAGCGTCGGACACGGGATTGGTCAGCCCCAGCATTTT.

The chain joins TRBV27 to TRBJ2-7, with D maybe TRBD1 (6 bases). The CDR3 totals 14 residues. Germline V gene data show CDR1 as MNHEY and CDR2 as SMNVEV (reference sequence). V was cut by 5 bases and J by 3 bases, with 14 bases left in between. As DNA, the CDR3 is TGTGCCAGCAGTCTACGGCAGGACAGCTACGAGCAGTACTTC. This encodes CASSLRQDSYEQYF.